These T cell receptor beta chains were read from a single sample in a study of OX40 agonist ivuxolimab in advanced cancers. Clones were read by immunoSEQ multiplex PCR, and TCRdb kept only the in-frame ones, dropping some. The sample includes 10,000 to 15,000 clones, roughly 77% seen only once; the top ten take 11% to 15%. Sample: CD4+ or CD8+ T cells sorted from blood, taken in a trial of the OX40 agonist ivuxolimab. These receptors came from an adult with an advanced solid tumor such as melanoma, head and neck, liver or kidney cancer. CDR3s include the opening cysteine and the closing phenylalanine or tryptophan. Each record gives: CDR3 protein, CDR3 DNA, D gene, J gene, V gene, clone size. A D gene is named only where the DNA matches it firmly. Expanded clones get a size class; other rows say once, few or many, or leave the size out.

CAITGFVGTQGAEQYF TGTGCCATCACTGGATTCGTTGGGACCCAGGGGGCCGAGCAGTACTTC TRBD1 TRBJ2-7 TRBV10-3 few
CASSYHTNYEQYF TGTGCCAGCAGCTACCACACAAACTACGAGCAGTACTTC . TRBJ2-7 TRBV7-9 .
CASTFLDTLGTEAFF TGTGCCAGCACCTTCCTCGACACCCTGGGGACTGAAGCTTTCTTT . TRBJ1-1 TRBV5-4 .
CASSLVAGDNEQFF TGTGCCAGCAGCTTGGTTGCGGGAGATAATGAGCAGTTCTTC TRBD2 TRBJ2-1 TRBV5-8 .
CASSVAPTQLAKNEQFF TGTGCCAGCAGCGTAGCCCCTACCCAACTAGCTAAGAATGAGCAGTTCTTC . TRBJ2-1 TRBV9 .
CSVEDLEGAGKEENTGELFF TGCAGCGTTGAAGATCTGGAGGGGGCGGGTAAGGAGGAGAACACCGGGGAGCTGTTTTTT . TRBJ2-2 TRBV29-1 .
CAIGQGPISSFF TGTGCCATAGGACAGGGGCCAATTAGTTCGTTCTTC TRBD1 TRBJ2-1 TRBV27 .
CASSYSGGGYNEQFF TGTGCCAGCAGTTACTCGGGAGGAGGGTACAATGAGCAGTTCTTC . TRBJ2-1 TRBV6-5 .
CASSPPTVMNTEAFF TGTGCCAGCAGTCCCCCCACAGTTATGAACACTGAAGCTTTCTTT . TRBJ1-1 TRBV28 .
CASSSMMRGTSTDTQYF TGTGCCAGCAGTTCTATGATGAGGGGGACTAGCACAGATACGCAGTATTTT . TRBJ2-3 TRBV28 .
CAISASSGTSYNEQFF TGTGCCATCAGTGCGAGTAGCGGGACCTCCTACAATGAGCAGTTCTTC TRBD2 TRBJ2-1 TRBV10-3 .
CASSDSLADNEQFF TGTGCCAGCAGCGATTCACTAGCGGACAATGAGCAGTTCTTC TRBD2 TRBJ2-1 TRBV9 .
CASSRGGRDEQYF TGTGCCAGCAGCCGCGGGGGCCGGGACGAGCAGTACTTC . TRBJ2-7 TRBV7-6 .
CASSSRSHAEQFF TGTGCCAGCAGTTCCAGGAGCCACGCTGAGCAGTTCTTC . TRBJ2-1 TRBV28 .